This TCR beta chain was recovered during a study of vaccination and CD4 T cells after COVID-19. The assay that was used to sequence DNA from cultured CD4+ T cells was the Oncomine TCR Beta short-read assay. TCRdb independently ran MiXCR on the PCR reads; one entry per CDR3 protein. The sample contains around 19,000 distinct CDR3 sequences, more than 40% of which appear only once. The treatment was: approximately 10-day PBMC culture with coronavirus spike peptide pools or control peptides (ViraFEST assay). This clonotype has only a few counts. The antigen is unknown. Germline V CDR1 and CDR2: SGHTA, FQGNSA. V lost 0 bases, J lost 6 bases, and 14 bases lay in between. The CDR3 has 16 amino acids.

The origin of this receptor is a human donor who had recovered from COVID-19. The chain combines TRBV7-2 with TRBJ2-2; D ambiguous. This specimen consisted of CD4+ T cells from blood, cultured in vitro, obtained before SARS-CoV-2 vaccination. The CDR3 here is CASSLATGLSPGELFF. CDR3 DNA: TGTGCCAGCAGCTTAGCTACCGGGCTGTCGCCCGGGGAGCTGTTTTTT.